Below are 2 T cell receptor beta chains sequenced from a single sample in a study of shared clonotypes between healthy human individuals. The assay was immunoSEQ multiplex PCR, and TCRdb's table has in-frame clones only and misses some. In the table there are roughly 1 million clones, 65% to 80% of which are singletons. The specimen was memory CD4+ T cells sorted from blood. The sample's subset: CD45RA-negative fraction. Every receptor here comes from a young man in good health.

The V and J genes are TRBV15 and TRBJ1-3, with D unclear. The CDR3 is 16 residues long. V dropped 0 bases and J dropped 1 base, with 10 bases sitting between them. Germline CDR1 is LNHNV and CDR2 is YYDKDF (reference sequence). The CDR3 coding sequence is TGTGCCACCAGCAGAGAGGTCGCCCAGTCTGGAAACACCATATATTTT. Translating it yields CATSREVAQSGNTIYF.

The chain employs TRBV7-9 and TRBJ1-6; D gene unclear. Germline CDR1 SEHNR, CDR2 FQNEAQ (reference sequence). This CDR3 contains 15 residues. V gave up 1 base and J gave up 12 bases, with 16 bases separating them. The CDR3 DNA sequence: TGTGCCAGCAGCTTAGTTGGGCCGGGGAAGGAACCCCTCCACTTT. It codes for CASSLVGPGKEPLHF. The complete variable domain, with remaining parts taken from reference TRBV7-9 and TRBJ1-6, reads DTGVSQNPRHKITKRGQNVTFRCDPISEHNRLYWYRQTLGQGPEFLTYFQNEAQLEKSRLLSDRFSAERPKGSFSTLEIQRTEQGDSAMYLCASSLVGPGKEPLHFGNGTRLTVT.